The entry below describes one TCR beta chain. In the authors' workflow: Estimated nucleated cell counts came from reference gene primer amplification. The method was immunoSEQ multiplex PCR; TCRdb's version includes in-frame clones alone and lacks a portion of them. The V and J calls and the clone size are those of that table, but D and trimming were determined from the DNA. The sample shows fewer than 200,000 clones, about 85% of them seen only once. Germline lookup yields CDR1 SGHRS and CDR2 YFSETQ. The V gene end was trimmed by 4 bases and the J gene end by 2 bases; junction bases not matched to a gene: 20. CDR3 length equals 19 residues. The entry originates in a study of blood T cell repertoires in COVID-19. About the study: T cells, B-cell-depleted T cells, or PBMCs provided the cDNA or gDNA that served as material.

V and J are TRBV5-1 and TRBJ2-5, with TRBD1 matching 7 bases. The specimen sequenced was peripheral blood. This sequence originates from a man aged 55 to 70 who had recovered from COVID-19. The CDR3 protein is CASSVQPRGLPGQQETQYF. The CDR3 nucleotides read TGCGCCAGCAGCGTGCAACCACGAGGGTTGCCGGGACAGCAAGAGACCCAGTACTTC.